The rows below give T cell receptor beta chains drawn from one sample of a study of tumor-infiltrating lymphocytes in primary liver carcinoma. Via MiXCR, TCRdb re-called the multiplex PCR reads, giving one row per CDR3 protein. Of approximately 37,000 distinct CDR3 sequences detected, roughly 69% appear once; the ten largest clones hold about 15%. Sequencing input: liver tumor tissue from sampling region 4. The receptors derive from a man aged 40-55 years with primary liver carcinoma and hepatitis B virus infection. Both conserved end residues are part of each CDR3. D genes are given only for firm matches. Where a row states a size, it is once, few, many or the class of an expanded clone; other rows omit it.

clone size: .; V gene: TRBV11-1; D gene: TRBD2; J gene: TRBJ2-4; CDR3 DNA: TGTGCCAGCAGCTCTCCCGGGACTAGCGGGACCAAAAACATTCGGCGCTTC; CDR3 protein: CASSSPGTSGTKNIRRF
clone size: .; V gene: TRBV6-2/TRBV6-3; D gene: .; J gene: TRBJ2-2; CDR3 DNA: TGTGCCAGCACCCCGGTGGAGACCAGAGAGCTGTTTTTT; CDR3 protein: CASTPVETRELFF
clone size: .; V gene: TRBV4-3; D gene: .; J gene: TRBJ2-6; CDR3 DNA: TGCGCCAGCAGCCAAGATGGGCCAGGGCGCGGGGCTAACGTCCTGAATTTC; CDR3 protein: CASSQDGPGRGANVLNF
clone size: few; V gene: TRBV6-6; D gene: .; J gene: TRBJ2-1; CDR3 DNA: TGTGCCAGCAGTTACGGCCAGGGAGGTGGTGAGCAGTTCTTC; CDR3 protein: CASSYGQGGGEQFF
clone size: .; V gene: TRBV2; D gene: TRBD1; J gene: TRBJ1-5; CDR3 DNA: TGTGCCAGCAGCGCGGTAGGGGGCATTCAGCCTCAGCATTTT; CDR3 protein: CASSAVGGIQPQHF
clone size: many; V gene: TRBV2; D gene: .; J gene: TRBJ1-5; CDR3 DNA: TGTGCCAGCAGGTATAGCAATCAGCCCCAGCATTTT; CDR3 protein: CASRYSNQPQHF
clone size: few; V gene: TRBV13; D gene: .; J gene: TRBJ1-3; CDR3 DNA: TGTGCTAGCAGCTTGAGGATAGGTCGTAGCTCTGGAAACACCATATATTTT; CDR3 protein: CASSLRIGRSSGNTIYF
clone size: .; V gene: TRBV6-6; D gene: .; J gene: TRBJ1-1; CDR3 DNA: TGTGCCAGCAGTACAGGAGGGACTGCTGAAGCTTTCTTT; CDR3 protein: CASSTGGTAEAFF
clone size: .; V gene: TRBV29-1; D gene: .; J gene: TRBJ1-1; CDR3 DNA: TGCAGGGTTCCATGGGCCGCGACTGAAGCTTTCTTT; CDR3 protein: CRVPWAATEAFF
clone size: .; V gene: TRBV7-9; D gene: .; J gene: TRBJ1-2; CDR3 DNA: TGTGTCAGCAGTCCACCGAGCCCCGAGACAGGAATTACCAATGGGTACACCTTC; CDR3 protein: CVSSPPSPETGITNGYTF
clone size: many; V gene: TRBV5-1; D gene: TRBD2; J gene: TRBJ2-7; CDR3 DNA: TGCGCCAGCAGCCCCCGGGGGGGGAACTCCTACGAGCGGTACTTC; CDR3 protein: CASSPRGGNSYERYF
clone size: .; V gene: TRBV11-2; D gene: .; J gene: TRBJ2-7; CDR3 DNA: TGTGCCAGCAGCTTAAGTGAGCGAGTCCAAAAGTACTTC; CDR3 protein: CASSLSERVQKYF
clone size: .; V gene: TRBV29-1; D gene: .; J gene: TRBJ1-2; CDR3 DNA: TGTAGCGACGACAGCGGCTATGGCCACACCTTC; CDR3 protein: CSDDSGYGHTF
clone size: .; V gene: TRBV12-3/TRBV12-4; D gene: .; J gene: TRBJ2-7; CDR3 DNA: TGTACCAGTAGTCCACTGGGTTTCGGCTACGAGCAGTACTTC; CDR3 protein: CTSSPLGFGYEQYF
clone size: .; V gene: TRBV12-3/TRBV12-4; D gene: .; J gene: TRBJ2-5; CDR3 DNA: TGTGCCAGCAGTCAAAGCGGGACAGAGACCCATTACTTC; CDR3 protein: CASSQSGTETHYF
clone size: .; V gene: TRBV5-8; D gene: TRBD2; J gene: TRBJ2-7; CDR3 DNA: TGTGCCAGTAGCTTGTCACTAGCGGGAATCGGGAGCGAGCAGTACTTC; CDR3 protein: CASSLSLAGIGSEQYF
clone size: .; V gene: TRBV24-1; D gene: .; J gene: TRBJ2-2; CDR3 DNA: TGTGCCACCAGTGATTTAGGTGACACCGGGGAGCCGTTTTTC; CDR3 protein: CATSDLGDTGEPFF
clone size: .; V gene: TRBV2; D gene: .; J gene: TRBJ2-2; CDR3 DNA: TGTGCCAGCACCCCGAAACAGGGACGCACCGGGGAGCTGTTTTTT; CDR3 protein: CASTPKQGRTGELFF
clone size: many; V gene: TRBV28; D gene: .; J gene: TRBJ2-7; CDR3 DNA: TGTGCCAGCAGCCCCCGTTACGAGCAGTACTTC; CDR3 protein: CASSPRYEQYF
clone size: .; V gene: TRBV12-5; D gene: TRBD1; J gene: TRBJ2-5; CDR3 DNA: TGTGCTAGTGGTTCCAACAGGGGGCTCCAAGATACCCAGTACTTC; CDR3 protein: CASGSNRGLQDTQYF
clone size: .; V gene: TRBV11-1; D gene: .; J gene: TRBJ2-7; CDR3 DNA: TGTGCCAGCTGGGGGAAGCGAACCTACAAGCAGTACTTC; CDR3 protein: CASWGKRTYKQYF
clone size: few; V gene: TRBV2; D gene: .; J gene: TRBJ2-5; CDR3 DNA: TGTGCCAGCAGTACGCTCCCAAAGACCCAGTACTTC; CDR3 protein: CASSTLPKTQYF
clone size: .; V gene: TRBV11-2; D gene: .; J gene: TRBJ1-1; CDR3 DNA: TGTGCCAGCAGCCCAAGGTTGGACCGACGGAGGCATAGTGAAGCTTTCTTT; CDR3 protein: CASSPRLDRRRHSEAFF
clone size: .; V gene: TRBV10-2; D gene: .; J gene: TRBJ2-3; CDR3 DNA: TGCGCCAGCAGTCACATAGATACGCATTATTTC; CDR3 protein: CASSHIDTHYF
clone size: many; V gene: TRBV28; D gene: .; J gene: TRBJ2-7; CDR3 DNA: TGTGCCAGCAGCCGGGGGTCCGGGGTCTCCTACGAGCAGTACTTC; CDR3 protein: CASSRGSGVSYEQYF
clone size: .; V gene: TRBV11-2; D gene: TRBD1; J gene: TRBJ2-6; CDR3 DNA: TGTGCTAGCATCATGGGGGGGGACAGGGGCATTTCCCTCTCTGGGGCCAACGTCCTGACTTTC; CDR3 protein: CASIMGGDRGISLSGANVLTF
clone size: .; V gene: TRBV29-1; D gene: .; J gene: TRBJ2-6; CDR3 DNA: TGCAGTGTCGATCTGACCTCAAGCTCTGGGGCCGACGTCCTGACTTTC; CDR3 protein: CSVDLTSSSGADVLTF
clone size: medium-sized; V gene: TRBV29-1; D gene: TRBD2; J gene: TRBJ2-1; CDR3 DNA: TGCAGCGTATTAAGCGGGGTGGCAGGGCAGTTCTTC; CDR3 protein: CSVLSGVAGQFF
clone size: .; V gene: TRBV5-1; D gene: TRBD2; J gene: TRBJ2-7; CDR3 DNA: TGCGCCAGCAGCGTGTGGACTAGCGGGAGCCCCGAGCATTACTTC; CDR3 protein: CASSVWTSGSPEHYF
clone size: .; V gene: TRBV6-2/TRBV6-3; D gene: .; J gene: TRBJ1-5; CDR3 DNA: TGTGCCAGCAGTTACCGACCTAGCTATCAGTCCCAGCATTTT; CDR3 protein: CASSYRPSYQSQHF
clone size: .; V gene: TRBV28; D gene: TRBD1; J gene: TRBJ1-2; CDR3 DNA: TGTGCCAGCAATACACCCCCCGGGACAGGAACCTATGGCTACACCTTC; CDR3 protein: CASNTPPGTGTYGYTF
clone size: .; V gene: TRBV11-2; D gene: .; J gene: TRBJ2-7; CDR3 DNA: TGTGCCAGCAGATCGAACAGCTACGCGAAGTACTTC; CDR3 protein: CASRSNSYAKYF
clone size: medium-sized; V gene: TRBV7-8; D gene: TRBD2; J gene: TRBJ2-3; CDR3 DNA: TGTGCCAGCAGCTACGCGGGAGCAGATACGCAGTATTTT; CDR3 protein: CASSYAGADTQYF
clone size: .; V gene: TRBV6-2/TRBV6-3; D gene: .; J gene: TRBJ2-1; CDR3 DNA: TGTGCCAGCGGCGGACAGATCCTTAGCTCCTACAATGGGCAGCTCTTC; CDR3 protein: CASGGQILSSYNGQLF
clone size: .; V gene: TRBV12-3/TRBV12-4; D gene: .; J gene: TRBJ1-1; CDR3 DNA: TGTGCTAGCAGTTCGGCAGACAGGAACACTGAGGTTTTCTTT; CDR3 protein: CASSSADRNTEVFF
clone size: .; V gene: TRBV19; D gene: TRBD1; J gene: TRBJ2-1; CDR3 DNA: TGTGCCACTAGTTCCGGGACAGCGGCTACTCATGAGCTGTTCTTC; CDR3 protein: CATSSGTAATHELFF
clone size: .; V gene: TRBV29-1; D gene: .; J gene: TRBJ2-1; CDR3 DNA: TGCAGCGTAGGACTACCGGGATGGTTCTACAATGAGCAGTTCTTC; CDR3 protein: CSVGLPGWFYNEQFF
clone size: once; V gene: TRBV29-1; D gene: .; J gene: TRBJ1-1; CDR3 DNA: TGCAGCGTTGCTGCGGGGTGGGGCACGAACACCGAAGCTTTCTTT; CDR3 protein: CSVAAGWGTNTEAFF
clone size: once; V gene: TRBV5-5; D gene: .; J gene: TRBJ1-3; CDR3 DNA: TGTACCAGCAGCTTGGCCTGGGCGGATCCTCTGAGGGGCACCATGTATTTT; CDR3 protein: CTSSLAWADPLRGTMYF
clone size: .; V gene: TRBV2; D gene: .; J gene: TRBJ2-7; CDR3 DNA: TGTGTCAGCAGTGAAGCGCTTCAGGTTACTTTC; CDR3 protein: CVSSEALQVTF
clone size: .; V gene: TRBV28; D gene: .; J gene: TRBJ1-1; CDR3 DNA: TGTGACAGTACCCAAATGGCGGTTGACACTGAAGCTTTCTTT; CDR3 protein: CDSTQMAVDTEAFF
clone size: .; V gene: TRBV4-3; D gene: .; J gene: TRBJ2-3; CDR3 DNA: TGCGCCAGCGGCCAAGAAGCCCGGGGAAGGGATACGCAATATTTT; CDR3 protein: CASGQEARGRDTQYF
clone size: .; V gene: TRBV29-1; D gene: .; J gene: TRBJ2-7; CDR3 DNA: TGCAGCATTGATGCTGGCCGGGGAGGGCAGTACTTC; CDR3 protein: CSIDAGRGGQYF
clone size: .; V gene: TRBV10-2; D gene: .; J gene: TRBJ2-7; CDR3 DNA: TGCGCCAGCAGTCCCACGGGGGACCGGGAAGAGCAGTACTTT; CDR3 protein: CASSPTGDREEQYF
clone size: .; V gene: TRBV11-1; D gene: TRBD2; J gene: TRBJ2-7; CDR3 DNA: TGTGTCAGCAGGTTAGCGGGATCGGGAGAATACGAGCAGTACTTC; CDR3 protein: CVSRLAGSGEYEQYF
clone size: once; V gene: TRBV6-4; D gene: .; J gene: TRBJ2-1; CDR3 DNA: TGCGCCAGCAGCAAACTATCGGGAGAGATGAGTGAGCAGTTCTTC; CDR3 protein: CASSKLSGEMSEQFF